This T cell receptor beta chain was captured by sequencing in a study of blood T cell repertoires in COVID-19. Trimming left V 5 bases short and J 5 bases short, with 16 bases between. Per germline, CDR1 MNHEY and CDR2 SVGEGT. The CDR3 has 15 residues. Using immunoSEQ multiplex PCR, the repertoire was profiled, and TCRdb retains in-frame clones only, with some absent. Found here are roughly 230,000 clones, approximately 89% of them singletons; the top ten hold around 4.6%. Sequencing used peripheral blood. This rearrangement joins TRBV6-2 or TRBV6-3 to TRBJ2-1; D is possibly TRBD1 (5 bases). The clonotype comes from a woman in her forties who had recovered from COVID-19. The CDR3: CASSTDNGWDNEQFF. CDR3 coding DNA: TGTGCCAGCAGTACGGACAATGGGTGGGACAATGAGCAGTTCTTC.